These 25 T cell receptor beta chains came from one sample sequenced in a study of blood T cell repertoires in COVID-19. The repertoire was sequenced with immunoSEQ multiplex PCR; TCRdb's copy has only in-frame clones and lacks some. The data hold 66,000 or so clones, with 86% observed a single time. Material for sequencing was peripheral blood. The receptors were gathered from a man aged 50 to 59 with active COVID-19.

The chain joins TRBV12-3 or TRBV12-4 to TRBJ1-5, with 8 bases aligning to TRBD1. The trim removed 7 bases at V and 4 bases at J, leaving 3 bases unmatched. The CDR3 is 13 residues long. The CDR3 here is CASTGGRNQPQHF. DNA for the CDR3: TGTGCCAGCACAGGGGGCAGGAATCAGCCCCAGCATTTT.

V gene TRBV2 combines with J gene TRBJ2-7; D is unclear. Looked up from germline, CDR1 is SNHLY and CDR2 is FYNNEI. This CDR3 is 12 amino acids long. V was trimmed by 4 bases and J by 4 bases, leaving 8 bases between them. CDR3 in DNA: TGTGCCAGCAGTGTCCCCGGGTACGAGCAGTACTTC. This gives the protein CASSVPGYEQYF. The variable domain in full, with the rest retrieved from reference TRBV2 and TRBJ2-7, is EPEVTQTPSHQVTQMGQEVILRCVPISNHLYFYWYRQILGQKVEFLVSFYNNEISEKSEIFDDQFSVERPDGSNFTLKIRSTKLEDSAMYFCASSVPGYEQYFGPGTRLTVT.

J is TRBJ1-6 and V is TRBV7-8; TRBD1 matches 8 bases. The V and J ends lost 2 bases and 10 bases, in that order; junction bases with no gene match: 4. The CDR3 sequence is 14 residues long. CDR1 and CDR2 (germline): SGHVS, FQNEAQ. The CDR3 sequence is CASSLRTGNSPLHF. CDR3 bases: TGTGCCAGCAGCTTACGGACAGGGAACTCACCCCTCCACTTT.

This chain connects TRBV5-1 to TRBJ2-1, with 8 bases lining up with TRBD2. V lost 4 bases to trimming and J lost 9 bases; unmatched junction nucleotides: 12. There are 15 residues in the CDR3. Germline lookup yields CDR1 SGHRS and CDR2 YFSETQ. CDR3 nucleotides: TGCGCCAGCAGCAGAGAGCGGGGGCGACCCAGTGAGCAGTTCTTC. It is translated as CASSRERGRPSEQFF.

CDR3 in amino acids: CASTSGGPGETQYF. The CDR3 DNA reads TGTGCCAGCACCAGCGGGGGGCCGGGCGAGACCCAGTACTTC. This sequence joins TRBV7-9 and TRBJ2-5; 9 bases are a match to TRBD2. This CDR3 region has 14 residues. Germline trimming cut 7 bases from V and 5 bases from J; bases unmatched to any gene: 8. Germline CDR1 is SEHNR and CDR2 is FQNEAQ (reference sequence).

V and J are TRBV15 and TRBJ2-1, with D perhaps matching TRBD1 (5 bases). Germline values: CDR1 LNHNV, CDR2 YYDKDF (reference sequence). Trimming removed 0 bases at V and 8 bases at J, with 11 bases between. The CDR3 has 14 amino acids. The CDR3 sequence: CATSRDKGFDEQFF. The DNA for the CDR3 is TGTGCCACCAGCAGAGATAAGGGGTTCGATGAGCAGTTCTTC.

The chain couples TRBV5-1 to TRBJ2-6; a possible D gene is TRBD2 (6 bases). Germline assignment: CDR1 SGHRS and CDR2 YFSETQ. Trimming removed 0 bases from V and 0 bases from J, with 10 bases in between. This CDR3 has 17 residues. CDR3 sequence: CASSLVGLLSGANVLTF. The CDR3 region has the DNA TGCGCCAGCAGCTTGGTGGGACTCCTCTCTGGGGCCAACGTCCTGACTTTC.

The chain carries TRBV6-5 and TRBJ1-1; D is unresolved. The germline gives CDR1 MNHEY, CDR2 SVGAGI. Trimming cost V 0 bases and J 0 bases, with 8 bases left between them. This CDR3 spans 15 amino acids. DNA for the CDR3: TGTGCCAGCAGTTACTCTAGAAGAATGAACACTGAAGCTTTCTTT. Protein product: CASSYSRRMNTEAFF.

The rearrangement joins TRBV4-1 to TRBJ2-7; D possibly corresponds to TRBD1 (6 bases). Germline CDR1 MGHRA, CDR2 YSYEKL. This CDR3 is built from 14 residues. Trimming took 2 bases from V and 0 from J, leaving 8 bases between them. The CDR3 spells CASSQQGISYEQYF. The CDR3 DNA follows: TGCGCCAGCAGCCAACAGGGGATCTCCTACGAGCAGTACTTC.

The V call is TRBV7-9, the J call TRBJ1-2; TRBD1 agrees at 7 bases. This CDR3 comprises 14 residues. The ends lost 5 bases at V and 4 bases at J; junction bases unmatched: 7. CDR1 is SEHNR and CDR2 is FQNEAQ in the germline V gene (reference sequence). CDR3 DNA: TGTGCCAGCAGCCCCGGACAGGCTTTCTATGGCTACACCTTC. Its translation: CASSPGQAFYGYTF. Supplemented by reference TRBV7-9 and TRBJ1-2, the full variable domain reads DTGVSQNPRHKITKRGQNVTFRCDPISEHNRLYWYRQTLGQGPEFLTYFQNEAQLEKSRLLSDRFSAERPKGSFSTLEIQRTEQGDSAMYLCASSPGQAFYGYTFGSGTRLTVV.

The chain has TRBV6-2 or TRBV6-3 and TRBJ2-7, with a tentative D call TRBD2 (7 bases). The V gene lost 6 bases and the J gene lost 5 bases, with 17 bases spanning the gap. The CDR3 consists of 14 residues. CDR1 is MNHEY and CDR2 is SVGEGT in the germline V gene. The CDR3 DNA reads as TGTGCCAGCAGCACGGGGGGCAGTCGCCACGAGCAGTACGTC. This translates into CASSTGGSRHEQYV.

The rearrangement uses TRBV12-5 and TRBJ2-5; 11 bases line up with TRBD2. Unmatched junction bases numbered 8, after V lost 6 bases and J lost 5 bases. This CDR3 spans 15 amino acids. Germline V lookup: CDR1 LGHNT, CDR2 FRNRAP. CDR3 protein: CASGQLAGVTETQYF. CDR3 in DNA: TGTGCTAGTGGCCAACTAGCGGGAGTTACGGAGACCCAGTACTTC.

The V call is TRBV18, the J call TRBJ1-5, with 12 bases identical to TRBD1. Trimming cost V 4 bases and J 7 bases; bases outside gene matches: 5. The CDR3 runs to 15 residues. Germline values: CDR1 KGHSH, CDR2 LQKENI. The CDR3 bases are TGTGCCAGCTCACTGGGACAGGGGGCCGGGCAGCCCCAGCATTTT. Translation: CASSLGQGAGQPQHF.

This clone appeared once. The gene calls are TRBV5-6 and TRBJ1-5; a possible D gene is TRBD1 (5 bases). V lost 0 bases to trimming and J lost 3 bases, with 7 bases between them. Germline loops: CDR1 SGHDT, CDR2 YYEEEE. The CDR3 spans 14 residues. The CDR3 nucleotides read TGTGCCAGCAGCTTGGGACAGCTCAATCAGCCCCAGCATTTT. This encodes CASSLGQLNQPQHF.

This chain connects TRBV18 to TRBJ1-1, with TRBD1 matching 8 bases. Germline V lookup: CDR1 KGHSH, CDR2 LQKENI. The CDR3 contains 14 residues. The ends lost 3 bases at V and 4 bases at J; junction bases unmatched: 4. CDR3: CASSPRGQGTEAFF. In nucleotides, the CDR3 is TGTGCCAGCTCACCCAGGGGGCAGGGCACTGAAGCTTTCTTT.

This clone was seen just once. The V call is TRBV5-1, the J call TRBJ1-3; TRBD1 is a possible D gene (6 bases). Germline assignment: CDR1 SGHRS and CDR2 YFSETQ. Trimming cost V 4 bases and J 0 bases, with 14 bases left between them. This CDR3 has 16 residues. The CDR3 DNA reads TGCGCCAGCAGCCGGGAGGGGGGGCGCTCTGGAAACACCATATATTTT. Translating gives CASSREGGRSGNTIYF.

The chain employs TRBV18 and TRBJ1-5; 8 bases match TRBD1. CDR3 size: 17 residues. The germline CDR1 and CDR2 sequences are KGHSH and LQKENI. V lost 2 bases, J lost 4 bases, and 10 bases stayed unmatched. The CDR3 spells CASSPATGAERNQPQHF. The CDR3 bases are TGTGCCAGCTCACCAGCGACAGGGGCCGAGCGGAATCAGCCCCAGCATTTT.

The J gene is TRBJ1-2, the V gene TRBV19; D call uncertain. V dropped 5 bases and J dropped 6 bases, with 13 bases sitting between them. Germline CDR1 and CDR2: LNHDA and SQIVND (reference sequence). CDR3 length equals 13 residues. The CDR3 loop reads CASSYGMRDGYTF. CDR3 in DNA: TGTGCCAGTAGTTACGGTATGAGGGATGGCTACACCTTC.

V usage is TRBV19 and J usage is TRBJ1-1; TRBD1 is a possible D gene (5 bases). CDR3 size: 13 residues. V lost 5 bases and J lost 4, with 11 bases in between. Per germline, CDR1 LNHDA and CDR2 SQIVND (reference sequence). In DNA form, the CDR3 reads TGTGCCAGTAGTGCCGACCAGGGCACTGAAGCTTTCTTT. As protein: CASSADQGTEAFF.

By proportion, this clone is medium-sized. The chain employs TRBV7-6 and TRBJ2-7; 7 bases map to TRBD2. The V segment lost 5 bases and the J segment 2 bases; nucleotides outside the gene matches: 9. Germline-derived CDR1 and CDR2 are SGHVS and FNYEAQ. This CDR3 is built from 15 residues. Here the CDR3 reads CASSPRPGGTYEQYF. In DNA form, the CDR3 reads TGTGCCAGCAGCCCCCGCCCGGGGGGAACCTACGAGCAGTACTTC.

The CDR3 nucleotides read TGTGCCAGAAGCCCCCCCCTAGCGGGAGGGCCCCGGCAAGAGCAGTACGTC. It yields the protein CARSPPLAGGPRQEQYV. The chain links TRBV5-3 to TRBJ2-7; 12 positions match TRBD2. TRBV5-3 is an ORF, with its function uncertain. The CDR3 consists of 17 residues. Trimming cost V 4 bases and J 7 bases; bases outside gene matches: 15.

The chain has TRBV2 and TRBJ2-2; maybe TRBD2 (6 bases). The CDR3 has 15 amino acids. V lost 7 bases and J 4 bases, leaving 16 bases between the germline ends. Germline lookup yields CDR1 SNHLY and CDR2 FYNNEI. The CDR3 sequence is CASNVAGPFTGELFF. The DNA for the CDR3 is TGTGCCAGCAATGTTGCGGGGCCGTTCACCGGGGAGCTGTTTTTT.

This clone has just one count. The chain recombines TRBV11-2 with TRBJ2-5; D call uncertain. The CDR3 is 10 amino acids. Looked up from germline, CDR1 is SGHAT and CDR2 is FQNNGV. The V end was cut by 8 bases, the J end by 8 bases, with 9 bases between. The CDR3 DNA sequence: TGTGCCAGCTCCTCGACTACCCAGTACTTC. Translating it yields CASSSTTQYF.

The table lists this clone with a count of one. This chain uses TRBV6-5 with TRBJ2-7; 7 positions match TRBD2. Germline-derived CDR1 and CDR2 are MNHEY and SVGAGI. This CDR3 has 14 amino acids. J gave up 3 bases and V 6 bases, and 8 bases lay outside the gene matches. The CDR3, as DNA: TGTGCCAGCAGGGGACGGGGGGTGTTCTACGAGCAGTACTTC. This gives the protein CASRGRGVFYEQYF.

The CDR3 is CASSLGSGDGELFF. CDR3 bases: TGTGCCAGCAGCTTAGGAAGCGGGGATGGGGAGCTGTTTTTT. V gene TRBV7-9 combines with J gene TRBJ2-2; TRBD2 aligns across 7 bases. Looked up from germline, CDR1 is SEHNR and CDR2 is FQNEAQ (reference sequence). After removal of 1 base from V and 8 bases from J, the junction contained 4 bases not matched to a gene. There are 14 residues in the CDR3.